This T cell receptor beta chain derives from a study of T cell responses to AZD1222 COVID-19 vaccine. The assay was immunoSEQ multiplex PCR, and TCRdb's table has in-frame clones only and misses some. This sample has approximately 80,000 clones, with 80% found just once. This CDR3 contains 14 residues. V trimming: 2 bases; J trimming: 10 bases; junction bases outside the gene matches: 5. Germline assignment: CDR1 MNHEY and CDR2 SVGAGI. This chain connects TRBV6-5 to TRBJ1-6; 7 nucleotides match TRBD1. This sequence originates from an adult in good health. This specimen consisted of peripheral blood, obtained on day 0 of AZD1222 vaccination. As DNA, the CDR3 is TGTGCCAGCAGTTACGTCGACAGGGTCTCACCCCTCCACTTT. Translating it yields CASSYVDRVSPLHF.